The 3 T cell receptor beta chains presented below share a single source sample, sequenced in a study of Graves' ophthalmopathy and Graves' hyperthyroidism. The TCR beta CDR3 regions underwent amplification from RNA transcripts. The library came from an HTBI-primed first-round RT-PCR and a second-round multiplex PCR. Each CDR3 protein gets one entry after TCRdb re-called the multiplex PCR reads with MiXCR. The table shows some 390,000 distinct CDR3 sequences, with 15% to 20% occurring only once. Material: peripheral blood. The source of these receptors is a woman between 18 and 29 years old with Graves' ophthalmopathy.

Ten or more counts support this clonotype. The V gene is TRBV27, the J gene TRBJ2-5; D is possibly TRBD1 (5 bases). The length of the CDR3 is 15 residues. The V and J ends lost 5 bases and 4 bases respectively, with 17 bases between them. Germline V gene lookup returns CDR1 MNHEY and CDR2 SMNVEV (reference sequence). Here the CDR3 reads CASSPTDTPGETQYF. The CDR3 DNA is TGTGCCAGCAGTCCGACGGACACCCCGGGAGAGACCCAGTACTTC.

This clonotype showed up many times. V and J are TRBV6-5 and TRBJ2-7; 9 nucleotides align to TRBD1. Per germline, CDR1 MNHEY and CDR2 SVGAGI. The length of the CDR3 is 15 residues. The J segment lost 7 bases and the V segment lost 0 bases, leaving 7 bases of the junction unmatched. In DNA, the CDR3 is TGTGCCAGCAGTTACTCCGGGACAGGGTCGTATGAGCAGTACTTC. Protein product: CASSYSGTGSYEQYF.

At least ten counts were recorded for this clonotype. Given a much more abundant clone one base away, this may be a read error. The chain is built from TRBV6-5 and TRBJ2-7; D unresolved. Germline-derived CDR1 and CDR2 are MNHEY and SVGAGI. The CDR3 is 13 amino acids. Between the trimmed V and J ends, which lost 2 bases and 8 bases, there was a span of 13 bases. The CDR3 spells CASSYGERYKQYF. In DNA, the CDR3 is TGTGCCAGCAGTTACGGGGAAAGGTACAAGCAGTACTTC.